Listed below are T cell receptor beta chains from one sample, sequenced in a study of blood T cell repertoires in COVID-19. TCRdb keeps only in-frame clones here, not all; method: immunoSEQ multiplex PCR. The sample lists a few hundred thousand clones; more than 75% were seen once. Sample: PBMCs or T cells enriched from blood (not recorded which). The receptors come from a woman in her forties who had recovered from COVID-19. Each CDR3 is given with its conserved first and last residue. The D gene is left open where the match is weak. Clone size is stated in some rows and not others, as once, few, many or a class when expanded.

CDR3 DNA,CDR3 protein,clone size,D gene,J gene,V gene
TGTGCCGGCCGGACAGCGGCCTACTATGGCTACACCTTC,CAGRTAAYYGYTF,-,-,TRBJ1-2,TRBV7-9
TGTGCCTGGAGGCGGCCCTGGACTAGCGGGAGGGATGAGCAGTTCTTC,CAWRRPWTSGRDEQFF,-,TRBD2,TRBJ2-1,TRBV30
TGTGCCAGCAGTCCTCAGGGGGGGAACACTGAAGCTTTCTTT,CASSPQGGNTEAFF,-,TRBD1,TRBJ1-1,TRBV6-5
TGTGCCAGCTCACCCGACAGCCACTCCTACGAGCAGTACTTC,CASSPDSHSYEQYF,-,-,TRBJ2-7,TRBV18
TGTGCCAGCAGCCAAGACTACCTAGCGGAGAACACAGATACGCAGTATTTT,CASSQDYLAENTDTQYF,-,TRBD2,TRBJ2-3,TRBV4-2
TGTGCCAGCAGCGTAGCCGAACCGGGAGGGCCCTCCTACGAGCAGTACTTC,CASSVAEPGGPSYEQYF,-,TRBD2,TRBJ2-7,TRBV9
TGTGCCAGCAGTTTAAGCAGGGGTTACGAGCAGTACTTC,CASSLSRGYEQYF,-,-,TRBJ2-7,TRBV12-3/TRBV12-4
TGCGCCAGCAGCTTGGGGACTAGCCGGAACATTCAGTACTTC,CASSLGTSRNIQYF,-,TRBD2,TRBJ2-4,TRBV5-1
TGTGCCACCGGAACAGGGAACTCTGGAAACACCATATATTTT,CATGTGNSGNTIYF,-,-,TRBJ1-3,TRBV2
TGTGCCATCAGTGACCCAGGTGGCCCCACTGAAGCTTTCTTT,CAISDPGGPTEAFF,-,-,TRBJ1-1,TRBV10-3
TGTGCCAGCAGCCACACTAGCCAGGGTTCGGGAAATTCACCCCTCCACTTT,CASSHTSQGSGNSPLHF,-,-,TRBJ1-6,TRBV4-2
TGCGCCAGCAGCCAAGCCCCCGTGGAGCGGCTCTCCTACAATGAGCAGTTCTTC,CASSQAPVERLSYNEQFF,-,-,TRBJ2-1,TRBV4-3
TGTGCCAGCAGCTTAGGAGAGCAAGAGACCCAGTACTTC,CASSLGEQETQYF,-,-,TRBJ2-5,TRBV7-9
TGCGCCAGCAGTGACTCCATAGCGGGCACCGGGGAGCTGTTTTTT,CASSDSIAGTGELFF,few,TRBD2,TRBJ2-2,TRBV10-1
TGCAGCGCCGCCCTGGGACAGTCTGGGGCCAACGTCCTGACTTTC,CSAALGQSGANVLTF,once,TRBD1,TRBJ2-6,TRBV29-1
TGTGCCAGTGGGGACAGCCAGAAAGGGGAGACCCAGTACTTC,CASGDSQKGETQYF,-,TRBD1,TRBJ2-5,TRBV19
TGTGCCAGCAGTCCCCAGGGGGTGGGAGCTTTCTTT,CASSPQGVGAFF,-,TRBD1,TRBJ1-1,TRBV27
TGTGCCAGCAGCCCCCCCGGAGATCTCTACGAGCAGTACTTC,CASSPPGDLYEQYF,-,-,TRBJ2-7,TRBV7-9
TGCAGTGCTAGTCCAGCCCCGGGGTACAACACTGAAGCTTTCTTT,CSASPAPGYNTEAFF,-,-,TRBJ1-1,TRBV20-1
TGTGCCAGCAGTTACTCGGGTGCGGGGGTCGGTCAGCCCCAGCATTTT,CASSYSGAGVGQPQHF,-,-,TRBJ1-5,TRBV6-5
TGTGCCAGCAGCGTTGCCTACAGGAGGGACAGGGACGGCTACACCTTC,CASSVAYRRDRDGYTF,-,TRBD1,TRBJ1-2,TRBV9
TGCGCCAGCGGGTTAGGAGCGGGAGGAAACACCGGGGAGCTGTTTTTT,CASGLGAGGNTGELFF,-,TRBD2,TRBJ2-2,TRBV5-1
TGTGCCACCAGTGATTTTGCACAGGACAGGACTGGCTACACCTTC,CATSDFAQDRTGYTF,-,TRBD1,TRBJ1-2,TRBV24-1
TGTGCCAGCAGCCAAGAGTTTTCAAGACTAGCGGGGGCCACAGATACGCAGTATTTT,CASSQEFSRLAGATDTQYF,-,TRBD2,TRBJ2-3,TRBV3-1/TRBV3-2
TGTGCCAGCTCACTAACGACAGGGATAAACTATGGCTACACCTTC,CASSLTTGINYGYTF,-,TRBD1,TRBJ1-2,TRBV18
TGTGCCAGCAGCGTAGGGGGGGTCCCCGGGGACGAGCAGTACTTC,CASSVGGVPGDEQYF,-,-,TRBJ2-7,TRBV9
TGTGCCAGTAGTTCCACACCGGAGCCCTACGAGCAGTACTTC,CASSSTPEPYEQYF,-,-,TRBJ2-7,TRBV19
TGTGCCAGCAGCCAAGAGGGGAATAGCGGGGTGCAGACCCAGTACTTC,CASSQEGNSGVQTQYF,-,TRBD2,TRBJ2-5,TRBV3-1/TRBV3-2
TGCGCCAGCAGCTTGAGGACAGGGGGTGAGATGGAGACCCAGTACTTC,CASSLRTGGEMETQYF,-,TRBD1,TRBJ2-5,TRBV5-1